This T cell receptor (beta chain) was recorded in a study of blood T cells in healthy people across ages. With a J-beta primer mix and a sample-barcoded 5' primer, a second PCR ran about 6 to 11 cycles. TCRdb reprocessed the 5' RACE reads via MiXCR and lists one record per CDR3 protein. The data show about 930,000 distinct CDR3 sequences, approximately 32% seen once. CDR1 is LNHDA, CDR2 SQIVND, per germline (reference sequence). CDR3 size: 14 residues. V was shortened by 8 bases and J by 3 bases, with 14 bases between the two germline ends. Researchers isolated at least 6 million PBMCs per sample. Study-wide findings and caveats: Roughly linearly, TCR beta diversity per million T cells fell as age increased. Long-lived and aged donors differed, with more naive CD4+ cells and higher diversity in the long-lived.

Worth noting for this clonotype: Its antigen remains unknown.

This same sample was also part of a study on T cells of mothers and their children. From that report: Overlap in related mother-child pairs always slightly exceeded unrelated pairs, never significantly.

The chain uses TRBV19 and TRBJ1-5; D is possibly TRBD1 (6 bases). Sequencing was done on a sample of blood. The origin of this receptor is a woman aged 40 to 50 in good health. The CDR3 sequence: CASRQGLLNQPQHF. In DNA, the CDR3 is TGTGCCAGTCGTCAGGGGCTACTCAATCAGCCCCAGCATTTT. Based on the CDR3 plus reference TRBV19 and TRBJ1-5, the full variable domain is DGGITQSPKYLFRKEGQNVTLSCEQNLNHDAMYWYRQDPGQGLRLIYYSQIVNDFQKGDIAEGYSVSREKKESFPLTVTSAQKNPTAFYLCASRQGLLNQPQHFGDGTRLSIL.